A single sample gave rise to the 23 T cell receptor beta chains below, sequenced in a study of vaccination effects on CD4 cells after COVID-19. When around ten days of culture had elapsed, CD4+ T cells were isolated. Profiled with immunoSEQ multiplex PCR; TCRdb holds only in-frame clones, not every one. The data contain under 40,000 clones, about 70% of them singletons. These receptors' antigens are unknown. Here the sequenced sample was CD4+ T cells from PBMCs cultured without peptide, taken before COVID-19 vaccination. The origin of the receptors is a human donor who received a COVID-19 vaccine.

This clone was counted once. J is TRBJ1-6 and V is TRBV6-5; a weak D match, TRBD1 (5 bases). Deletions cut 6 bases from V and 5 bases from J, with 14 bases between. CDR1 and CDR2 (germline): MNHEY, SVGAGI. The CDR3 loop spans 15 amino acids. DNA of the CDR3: TGTGCCAGCAGCCGACTACAAGGGGATAATTCACCCCTCCACTTT. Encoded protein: CASSRLQGDNSPLHF.

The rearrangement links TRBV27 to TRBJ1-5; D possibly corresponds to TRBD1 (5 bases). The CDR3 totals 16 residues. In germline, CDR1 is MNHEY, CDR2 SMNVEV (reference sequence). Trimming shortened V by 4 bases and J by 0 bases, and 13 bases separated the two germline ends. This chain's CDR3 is CASSWRGGYSNQPQHF. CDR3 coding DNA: TGTGCCAGCAGTTGGCGGGGGGGGTATAGCAATCAGCCCCAGCATTTT.

CDR3 in DNA: TGTGCCAGCAGTCCGCGCATCCCCAAAGGACTAGCGGTCACAGATACGCAGTATTTT. Its protein is CASSPRIPKGLAVTDTQYF. The rearrangement uses TRBV27 and TRBJ2-3, with 10 nucleotides matching TRBD2. Trimming removed 5 bases from V and 2 bases from J; junction bases left unmatched: 16. Germline V CDR1 and CDR2: MNHEY, SMNVEV (reference sequence). CDR3 length: 19 amino acids.

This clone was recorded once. CDR3 protein: CASSPPTGGGFGGYTF. CDR3 sequence (DNA): TGTGCCAGCAGCCCCCCGACAGGGGGAGGCTTCGGTGGCTACACCTTC. The rearrangement uses TRBV2 and TRBJ1-2, with TRBD1 identical over 9 bases. Germline CDR1 SNHLY, CDR2 FYNNEI. The CDR3 is made up of 16 amino acids. V trimming: 6 bases; J trimming: 7 bases; junction bases outside the gene matches: 15.

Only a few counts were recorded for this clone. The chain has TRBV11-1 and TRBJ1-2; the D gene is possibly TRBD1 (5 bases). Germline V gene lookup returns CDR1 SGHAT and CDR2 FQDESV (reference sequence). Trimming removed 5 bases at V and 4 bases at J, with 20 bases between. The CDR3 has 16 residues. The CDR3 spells CASSPTSGRVSYGYTF. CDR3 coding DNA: TGTGCCAGCAGCCCTACCTCTGGCAGGGTATCCTATGGCTACACCTTC.

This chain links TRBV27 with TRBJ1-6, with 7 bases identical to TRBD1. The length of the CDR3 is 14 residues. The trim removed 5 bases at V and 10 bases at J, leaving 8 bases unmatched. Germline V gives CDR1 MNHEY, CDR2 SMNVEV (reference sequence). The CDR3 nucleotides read TGTGCCAGCAGTCACTCGACAGGGACCTCACCCCTCCACTTT. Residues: CASSHSTGTSPLHF.

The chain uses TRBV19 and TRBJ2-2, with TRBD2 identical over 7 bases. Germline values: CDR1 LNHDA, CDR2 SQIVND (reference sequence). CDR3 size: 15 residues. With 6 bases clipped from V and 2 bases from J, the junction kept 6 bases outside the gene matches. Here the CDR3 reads CASRLAGSNTGELFF. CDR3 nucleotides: TGTGCCAGTAGATTAGCGGGTTCAAACACCGGGGAGCTGTTTTTT.

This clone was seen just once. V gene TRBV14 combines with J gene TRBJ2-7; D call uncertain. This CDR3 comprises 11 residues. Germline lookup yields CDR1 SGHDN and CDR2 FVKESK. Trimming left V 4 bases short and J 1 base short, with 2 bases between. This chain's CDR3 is CASSPSYEQYF. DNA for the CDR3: TGTGCCAGCAGCCCTTCCTACGAGCAGTACTTC.

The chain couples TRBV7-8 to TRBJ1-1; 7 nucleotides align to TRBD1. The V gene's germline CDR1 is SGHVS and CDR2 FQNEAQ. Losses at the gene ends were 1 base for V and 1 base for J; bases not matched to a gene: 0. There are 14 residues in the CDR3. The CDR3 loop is CASSLDRGNTEAFF. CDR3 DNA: TGTGCCAGCAGCTTAGACAGGGGGAACACTGAAGCTTTCTTT. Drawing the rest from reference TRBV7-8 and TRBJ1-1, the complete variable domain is GAGVSQSPRYKVAKRGQDVALRCDPISGHVSLFWYQQALGQGPEFLTYFQNEAQLDKSGLPSDRFFAERPEGSVSTLKIQRTQQEDSAVYLCASSLDRGNTEAFFGQGTRLTVV.

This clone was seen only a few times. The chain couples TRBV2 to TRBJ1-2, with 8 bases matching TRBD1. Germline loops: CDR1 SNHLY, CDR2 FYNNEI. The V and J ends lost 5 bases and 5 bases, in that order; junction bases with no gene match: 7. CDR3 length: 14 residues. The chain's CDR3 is CASSSGQAGYGYTF. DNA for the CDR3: TGTGCCAGCAGTTCGGGACAGGCTGGGTATGGCTACACCTTC.

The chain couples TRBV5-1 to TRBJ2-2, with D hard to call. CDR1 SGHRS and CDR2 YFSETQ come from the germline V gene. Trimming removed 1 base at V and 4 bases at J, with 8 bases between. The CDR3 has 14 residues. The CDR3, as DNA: TGCGCCAGCAGCTTGCTGGAGCGCACCGGGGAGCTGTTTTTT. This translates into CASSLLERTGELFF.

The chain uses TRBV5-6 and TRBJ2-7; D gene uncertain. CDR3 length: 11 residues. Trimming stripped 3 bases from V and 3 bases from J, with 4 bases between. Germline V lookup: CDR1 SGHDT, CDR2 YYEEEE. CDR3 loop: CASSSHYEQYF. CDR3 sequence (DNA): TGTGCCAGCAGCTCCCACTACGAGCAGTACTTC.

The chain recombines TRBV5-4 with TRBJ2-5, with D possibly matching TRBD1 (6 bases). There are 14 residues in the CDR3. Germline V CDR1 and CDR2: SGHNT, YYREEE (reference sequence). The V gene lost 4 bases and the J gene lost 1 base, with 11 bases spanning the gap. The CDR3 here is CASSQTGSQETQYF. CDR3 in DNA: TGTGCCAGCAGCCAAACAGGGTCCCAAGAGACCCAGTACTTC.

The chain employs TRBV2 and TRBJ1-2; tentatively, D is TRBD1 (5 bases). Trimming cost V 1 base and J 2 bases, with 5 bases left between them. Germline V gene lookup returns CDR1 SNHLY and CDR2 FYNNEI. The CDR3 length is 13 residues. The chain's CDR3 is CASSEEGNYGYTF. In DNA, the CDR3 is TGTGCCAGCAGTGAAGAGGGGAACTATGGCTACACCTTC.

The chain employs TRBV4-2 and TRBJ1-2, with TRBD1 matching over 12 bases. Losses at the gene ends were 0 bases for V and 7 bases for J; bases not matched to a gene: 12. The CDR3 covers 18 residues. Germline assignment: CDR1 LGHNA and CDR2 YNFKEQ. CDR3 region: CASSQDFFGTGGAGGYTF. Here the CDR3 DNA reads TGTGCCAGCAGCCAAGACTTTTTTGGGACAGGGGGCGCAGGTGGCTACACCTTC.

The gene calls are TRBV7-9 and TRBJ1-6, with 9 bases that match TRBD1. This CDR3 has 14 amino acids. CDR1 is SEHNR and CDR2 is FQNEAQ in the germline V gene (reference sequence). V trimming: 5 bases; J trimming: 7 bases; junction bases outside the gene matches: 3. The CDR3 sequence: CASSRTGENSPLHF. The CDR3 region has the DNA TGTGCCAGCAGCCGGACAGGGGAGAATTCACCCCTCCACTTT. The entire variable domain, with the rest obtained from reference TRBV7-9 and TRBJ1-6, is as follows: DTGVSQNPRHKITKRGQNVTFRCDPISEHNRLYWYRQTLGQGPEFLTYFQNEAQLEKSRLLSDRFSAERPKGSFSTLEIQRTEQGDSAMYLCASSRTGENSPLHFGNGTRLTVT.

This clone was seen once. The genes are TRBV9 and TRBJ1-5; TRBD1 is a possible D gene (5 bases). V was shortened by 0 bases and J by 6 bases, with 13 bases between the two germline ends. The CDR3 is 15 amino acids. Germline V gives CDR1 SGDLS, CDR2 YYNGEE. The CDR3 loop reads CASSVDSGLGQPQHF. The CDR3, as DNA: TGTGCCAGCAGCGTAGATTCAGGGTTGGGTCAGCCCCAGCATTTT.

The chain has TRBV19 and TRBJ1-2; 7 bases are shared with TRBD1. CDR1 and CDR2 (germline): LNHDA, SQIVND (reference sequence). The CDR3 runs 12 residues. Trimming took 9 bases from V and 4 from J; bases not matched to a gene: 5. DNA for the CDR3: TGTGCCAGCGGGGGACAGACCTATGGCTACACCTTC. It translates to CASGGQTYGYTF.

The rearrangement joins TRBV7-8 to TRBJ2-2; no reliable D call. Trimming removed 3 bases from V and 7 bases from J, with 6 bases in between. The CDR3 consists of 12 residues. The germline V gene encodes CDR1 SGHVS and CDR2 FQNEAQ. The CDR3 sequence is CASSFNVGELFF. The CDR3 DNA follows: TGTGCCAGCAGCTTTAATGTCGGGGAGCTGTTTTTT.

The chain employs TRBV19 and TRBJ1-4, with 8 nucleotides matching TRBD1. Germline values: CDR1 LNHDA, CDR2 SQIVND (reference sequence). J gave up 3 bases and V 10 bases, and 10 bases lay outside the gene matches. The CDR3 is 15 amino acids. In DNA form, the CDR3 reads TGTGCCACTAAAGACAGGGGAACGTCTAATGAAAAACTGTTTTTT. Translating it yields CATKDRGTSNEKLFF.

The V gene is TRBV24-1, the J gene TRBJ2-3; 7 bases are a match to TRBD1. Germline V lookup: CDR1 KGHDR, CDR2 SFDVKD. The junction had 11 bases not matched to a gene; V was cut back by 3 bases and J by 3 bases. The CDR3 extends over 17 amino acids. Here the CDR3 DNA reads TGTGCCACCAGTGATCCCACGTTAGGGGGCATGACAGATACGCAGTATTTT. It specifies CATSDPTLGGMTDTQYF.

The CDR3 reads CASSLAVMVRGSYEQYF. The CDR3 region has the DNA TGTGCCAGCAGCTTGGCCGTTATGGTCAGGGGGTCCTACGAGCAGTACTTC. The rearrangement links TRBV5-8 to TRBJ2-7; 7 bases are shared with TRBD1. J gave up 1 base and V 0 bases, and 10 bases lay outside the gene matches. CDR3 length equals 17 residues. Germline V gives CDR1 SGHTS, CDR2 YDEGEE.

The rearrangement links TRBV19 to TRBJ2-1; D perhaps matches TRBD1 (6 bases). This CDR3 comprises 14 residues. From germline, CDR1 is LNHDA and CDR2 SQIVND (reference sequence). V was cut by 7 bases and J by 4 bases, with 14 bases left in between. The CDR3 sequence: CASNRDTVYNEQFF. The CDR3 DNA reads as TGTGCCAGTAACCGGGACACAGTATACAATGAGCAGTTCTTC. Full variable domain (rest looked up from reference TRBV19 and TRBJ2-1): DGGITQSPKYLFRKEGQNVTLSCEQNLNHDAMYWYRQDPGQGLRLIYYSQIVNDFQKGDIAEGYSVSREKKESFPLTVTSAQKNPTAFYLCASNRDTVYNEQFFGPGTRLTVL.